These 5 T cell receptor beta chains were sequenced from one sample in a study of long-term antiretroviral therapy in people with HIV. Investigators performed immunoSEQ version v3.0 at survey level. TCRdb keeps only in-frame clones here, not all; method: immunoSEQ multiplex PCR. Of about 20,000 clones listed, under 90% are singletons. The sequences come from unsorted PBMCs, collected less than 2.5 years after starting antiretroviral therapy. The receptors come from a man aged 40-49 years with HIV.

The chain recombines TRBV2 with TRBJ2-7, with 8 positions matching TRBD2. The germline V gene encodes CDR1 SNHLY and CDR2 FYNNEI. The V and J ends lost 6 bases and 6 bases, in that order; junction bases with no gene match: 22. This CDR3 has 18 amino acids. CDR3 protein: CASSVRNNATSVSPEQYF. CDR3 nucleotide sequence: TGTGCCAGCAGCGTCAGAAATAACGCGACTAGCGTATCCCCCGAGCAGTACTTC.

The chain joins TRBV27 to TRBJ1-1; no reliable D call. Germline loops: CDR1 MNHEY, CDR2 SMNVEV (reference sequence). CDR3 size: 15 residues. Trimming took 4 bases from V and 6 from J, leaving 18 bases between them. The CDR3 bases are TGTGCCAGCAGTTCCAGGATGATAACTGGAGCTGAAGCTTTCTTT. Protein product: CASSSRMITGAEAFF.

This clone was recorded once. The rearrangement joins TRBV5-1 to TRBJ2-5; the match to TRBD2 covers 10 bases. This CDR3 spans 15 amino acids. CDR1 and CDR2 from the germline V gene are SGHRS and YFSETQ. The J segment lost 5 bases and the V segment lost 4 bases, leaving 8 bases of the junction unmatched. CDR3 nucleotides: TGCGCCAGCAGCATTGGGACGACTAGCGGGGAGACCCAGTACTTC. It is translated as CASSIGTTSGETQYF.

CDR3 DNA: TGCGCCAGCAGCCAAGACGGCCGGGGAAATGAGCAGTTCTTC. Its translation: CASSQDGRGNEQFF. V and J are TRBV4-3 and TRBJ2-1; TRBD2 might be the D (5 bases). V lost 0 bases to trimming and J lost 7 bases, with 10 bases between them. This CDR3 has 14 amino acids. Germline loops: CDR1 LGHNA, CDR2 YSLEER.

The chain has TRBV5-4 and TRBJ2-1; D is unclear. Germline CDR1 reads SGHNT; CDR2 reads YYREEE (reference sequence). This CDR3 contains 14 residues. With 0 bases removed from V and 4 bases from J, the gap between germline ends came to 8 bases. In DNA, the CDR3 is TGTGCCAGCAGCTTGGGGACCTTATACAATGAGCAGTTCTTC. Amino acid sequence: CASSLGTLYNEQFF. Variable domain in full (rest from reference TRBV5-4 and TRBJ2-1): ETGVTQSPTHLIKTRGQQVTLRCSSQSGHNTVSWYQQALGQGPQFIFQYYREEENGRGNFPPRFSGLQFPNYSSELNVNALELDDSALYLCASSLGTLYNEQFFGPGTRLTVL.